The 2 T cell receptor beta chains below come from one sample, sequenced in a study of shared clonotypes between healthy human individuals (dated by TCRdb to the early 2020s). Libraries were built with the immunoSEQ multiplex PCR assay. TCRdb mirrors the immuneACCESS table, restricted to in-frame sequences. Some clones are absent from its copies; in checked studies, under half trace to an unresolved V gene, and the reason for the others is unknown. The sample includes about 680,000 clones, with 90% to 95% observed a single time. The ten largest clones add up to roughly 22% of the sample. CD8 naive samples were obtained by positive selection for CCR7 among CD45RO-negative cells, yielding a CD45RA+CCR7+ population from which TemRA cells were excluded. The specimen was naive CD8+ T cells sorted from blood. The cell subset or site label, as the study defines it: CD45RA+CCR7+. The receptors shown here come from a man aged 25-40 years in good health.

This clone was found a few times. The V gene is TRBV27, the J gene TRBJ1-1; 7 bases are a match to TRBD1. V lost 2 bases and J lost 4; bases outside the gene matches: 4. Germline CDR1 MNHEY, CDR2 SMNVEV (reference sequence). This CDR3 has 14 amino acids. CDR3 loop: CASSLVQGVTEAFF. In DNA form, the CDR3 reads TGTGCCAGCAGTTTAGTTCAGGGGGTCACTGAAGCTTTCTTT.

This clone was counted ten times or more. The rearrangement uses TRBV11-1 and TRBJ2-1; D uncertain. The CDR3 spans 12 residues. Germline V lookup: CDR1 SGHAT, CDR2 FQDESV (reference sequence). V lost 6 bases, J lost 8 bases, and 11 bases lay in between. CDR3 nucleotide sequence: TGTGCCAGCAGTGGGCATCTCGATGAGCAGTTCTTC. Translating it yields CASSGHLDEQFF.